This T cell receptor beta chain was retrieved from a study of metastatic and nonmetastatic thyroid tumors. Study information: Thyroid patients, malignant and benign, had repertoires compared across blood and tumor or nodule tissue. Overall study results and limits: The study reportedly found significantly higher TCR beta diversity in malignant thyroid tumors than benign nodules, in blood and tumor.

Authors' analysis steps: For papillary thyroid cancer, a distant-metastasis classifier was constructed from CDR3 differences observed across clinicopathological groups. MiXCR was used by TCRdb to re-call the PCR reads. These V and J calls originate from TCRdb's pipeline instead of the authors' own analysis. The sample lists approximately 34,000 clones, 18% occurring once. All patients were untreated before thyroid surgery. The CDR3 is 15 amino acids. Germline V gives CDR1 MNHEY, CDR2 SVGEGT. This clone came up many times. Its antigen remains unknown. A much larger clone lies a single base off, so this may be a read error.

Sequences were obtained from blood. The V and J genes are TRBV6-2 or TRBV6-3 and TRBJ2-3; D uncertain. The receptor comes from a female donor with papillary thyroid cancer or a benign thyroid nodule (not recorded which). Some clones in this sample may be carry-over from other donors' samples. The CDR3 DNA follows: TGTGCCAGCAGTTATGGGCAATTCGTCACAGTTACGCAGTATTTT. It encodes CASSYGQFVTVTQYF.